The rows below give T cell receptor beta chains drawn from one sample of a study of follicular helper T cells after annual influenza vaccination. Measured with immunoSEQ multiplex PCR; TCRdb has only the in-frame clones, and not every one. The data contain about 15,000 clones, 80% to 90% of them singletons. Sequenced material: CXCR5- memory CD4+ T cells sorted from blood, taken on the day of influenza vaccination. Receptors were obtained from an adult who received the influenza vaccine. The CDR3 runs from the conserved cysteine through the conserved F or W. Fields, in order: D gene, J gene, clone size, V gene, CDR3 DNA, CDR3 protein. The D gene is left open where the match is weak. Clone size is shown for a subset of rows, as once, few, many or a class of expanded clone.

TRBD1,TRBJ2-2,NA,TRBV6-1,TGTGCCAGCAGTGAAGCCCTACAGGGGTCCGGGGAGCTGTTTTTT,CASSEALQGSGELFF
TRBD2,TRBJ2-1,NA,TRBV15,TGTGCCACCAGCAGAGGAGGCGGGGGGACTCGGCCCAATGAGCAGTTCTTC,CATSRGGGGTRPNEQFF
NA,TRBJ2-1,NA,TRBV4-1,TGCGCCAGCAGCCAAGAGTGGCTAGTAATTTACAATGAGCAGTTCTTC,CASSQEWLVIYNEQFF
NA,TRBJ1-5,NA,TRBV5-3,TGTGCCAGAAGGAAGGGACGCCAGAATCAGCCCCAGCATTTT,CARRKGRQNQPQHF
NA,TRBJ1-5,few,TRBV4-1,TGCGCCAGCAGCCAAGATTCTTATCAGCCCCAGCATTTT,CASSQDSYQPQHF
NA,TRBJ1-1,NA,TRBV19,TGTGCCAGTAGTACCGCAGGGAACACTGAAGCTTTCTTT,CASSTAGNTEAFF
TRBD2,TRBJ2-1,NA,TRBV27,TGTGCCAGCAGTTCTCCGACTAGCGGGGGTCGAAACAATGAGCAGTTCTTC,CASSSPTSGGRNNEQFF
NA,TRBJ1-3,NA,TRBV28,TGTGCCAGCAGTCCCACTGGGGGGCCTGGAAACACCATATATTTT,CASSPTGGPGNTIYF
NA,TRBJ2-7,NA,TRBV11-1,TGTGCCAGCAGCTTGGGACGGGCCTACGAGCAGTACTTC,CASSLGRAYEQYF
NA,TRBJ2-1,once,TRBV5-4,TGCGCCAGCACCCTTCGCGGCGGGGATCATGAGCAGTTCTTC,CASTLRGGDHEQFF
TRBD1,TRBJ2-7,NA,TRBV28,TGTGCCAGCAGTTTATCTCGACAGGGGGCAGGCTACGAGCAGTACTTC,CASSLSRQGAGYEQYF
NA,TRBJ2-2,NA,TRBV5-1,TGCGCCAGCAGCGACCTGAACGGTCGCGGGGAGCTGTTTTTT,CASSDLNGRGELFF
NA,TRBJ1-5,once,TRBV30,TGTGCCTGGACGGGACTAAGGGCAGGGACCGTCGTTAGCAATCAGCCCCAGCATTTT,CAWTGLRAGTVVSNQPQHF
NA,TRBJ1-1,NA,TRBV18,TGTGCCAGCTCACCCGTCGAAGGGGCTGAAGCTTTCTTT,CASSPVEGAEAFF
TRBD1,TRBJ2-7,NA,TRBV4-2,TGTGCCAGCAGCTTGACAGGGCAAACTCCCTACGAGCAGTACTTC,CASSLTGQTPYEQYF
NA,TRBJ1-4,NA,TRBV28,TGTGCCAGCAGTTTATCGGGGACGGCTAATGAAAAACTGTTTTTT,CASSLSGTANEKLFF
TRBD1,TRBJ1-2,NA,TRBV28,TGTGCCAGCAGGGCGGGACAGCCTTATGGCTACACCTTC,CASRAGQPYGYTF
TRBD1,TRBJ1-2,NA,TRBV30,TGTGCCTGGAGTGCCCCTACAGGGGGCCTCTATGGCTACACCTTC,CAWSAPTGGLYGYTF
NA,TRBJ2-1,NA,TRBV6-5,TGTGCCAGCAGTTACAGGGATCGGCGGAATGAGCAGTTCTTC,CASSYRDRRNEQFF
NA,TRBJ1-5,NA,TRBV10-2,TGCGCCAGCAGTGACCCCGCCACAGGGAGCAATCAGCCCCAGCATTTT,CASSDPATGSNQPQHF
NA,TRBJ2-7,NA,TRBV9,TGTGCCAGCAGCGTAGCAGGGGGGACAGCGGGCGAGCAGTACTTC,CASSVAGGTAGEQYF
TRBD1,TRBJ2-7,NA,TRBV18,TGTGCCAGCTCAGAGACAGGGGTCGACGAGCAGTACTTC,CASSETGVDEQYF
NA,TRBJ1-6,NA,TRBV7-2,TGTGCCAGCAGGAGTTGGCTGGCCCTCCACTTT,CASRSWLALHF
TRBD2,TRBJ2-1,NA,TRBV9,TGTGCCAGCAGCGGGGGGACTAGCGGGGGGGCTTTTAGGTATGAGCAGTTCTTC,CASSGGTSGGAFRYEQFF
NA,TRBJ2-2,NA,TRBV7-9,TGTGCCAGCAGCCTTGTTGGGGGCACCGGGGAGCTGTTTTTT,CASSLVGGTGELFF
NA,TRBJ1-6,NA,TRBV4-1,TGCGCCAGCAGCCAAGATTCACCCCTCCACTTT,CASSQDSPLHF
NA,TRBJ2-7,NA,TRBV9,TGTGCCAGCAGCGCTCACCCTGGGGGAGCTTTTGGGGAGCAGTACTTC,CASSAHPGGAFGEQYF
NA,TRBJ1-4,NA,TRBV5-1,TGCGCCAGCAGCCCCCAGGCTGGGCTGAATAATGAAAAACTGTTTTTT,CASSPQAGLNNEKLFF
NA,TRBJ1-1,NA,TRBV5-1,TGCGCCAGCATCCTGGACGTGGGAAACACTGAAGCTTTCTTT,CASILDVGNTEAFF
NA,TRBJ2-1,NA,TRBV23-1,TGCGCCAGCAGTCAACCACCCGACAATGAGCAGTTCTTC,CASSQPPDNEQFF
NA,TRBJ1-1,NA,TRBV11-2,TGTGCCAGCAGCCCCCGACAGACGAGCACTGAAGCTTTCTTT,CASSPRQTSTEAFF
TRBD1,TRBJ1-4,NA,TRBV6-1,TGTGCCACGGTCCGGGACAGCAATGAAAAACTGTTTTTT,CATVRDSNEKLFF
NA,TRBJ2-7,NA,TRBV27,TGTGCCAGCAGTTCATCCGGGACGGCTTCCTACGAGCAGTACTTC,CASSSSGTASYEQYF
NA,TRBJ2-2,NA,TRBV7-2,TGTGCCAGCAGCATAATGGGGGGCTGGGCCGGGGAGCTGTTTTTT,CASSIMGGWAGELFF
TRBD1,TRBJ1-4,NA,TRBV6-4,TGTGCCAGCAGTGACTGTCGGACAGGGGGGCCAACTAATGAAAAACTGTTTTTT,CASSDCRTGGPTNEKLFF
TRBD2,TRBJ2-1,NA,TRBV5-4,TGTGCCAGCAGCCCGGCTATAGCGGGGGGGTTTGATGAGCAGTTCTTC,CASSPAIAGGFDEQFF
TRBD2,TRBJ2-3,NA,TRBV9,TGTGCCAGCAGCGTAGATCCGGGGGGGGGCACAGATACGCAGTATTTT,CASSVDPGGGTDTQYF
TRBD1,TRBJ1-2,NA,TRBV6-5,TGTGCCAGCAGGGGACAGGGGGCATCTTTGAAGGGCTACACCTTC,CASRGQGASLKGYTF
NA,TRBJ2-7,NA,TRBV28,TGTGCCAGCAGTCCCGGACCCTATGAGCAGTACTTC,CASSPGPYEQYF
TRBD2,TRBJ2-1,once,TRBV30,TGTGCCTGGAGTGTCCCCGGGGGCGGGGGGACCTACAATGAGCAGTTCTTC,CAWSVPGGGGTYNEQFF
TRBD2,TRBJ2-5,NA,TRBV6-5,TGTGCCAGCAGAGCACCGGGACTAGCACAAGAGACCCAGTACTTC,CASRAPGLAQETQYF
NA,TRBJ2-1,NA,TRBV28,TGTGCCAGCAGTTTCCCCCCCGCCTTTATCAGAAATGAGCAGTTCTTC,CASSFPPAFIRNEQFF
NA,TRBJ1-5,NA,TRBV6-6,TGTGCCAGCAGTCCTGACAGGTATCAGCCCCAGCATTTT,CASSPDRYQPQHF
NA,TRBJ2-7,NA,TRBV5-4,TGTGCCAGCAGCTTCGGGGTTTCCTACGAGCAGTACTTC,CASSFGVSYEQYF